The entry below describes one TCR beta chain. No antigen is known for it. Only in-frame clones appear in the TCRdb table, and some are missing; sequencing was by immunoSEQ multiplex PCR. The sample records under 100,000 clones, over 75% being singletons. The sample belongs to a study of T cell responses to AZD1222 COVID-19 vaccine. Broader study findings: Spike-specific TCR breadth and depth went up after people got two AZD1222 doses.

The V gene's germline CDR1 is SGHTA and CDR2 FQGNSA. The germline V and J ends were trimmed by 4 bases and 4 bases, with 9 bases remaining between them. The CDR3 runs 13 residues. This clonotype was sampled from an adult in good health. Sequenced material: peripheral blood, taken on day 0 of AZD1222 vaccination. The J gene is TRBJ2-3, the V gene TRBV7-2; D unresolved. The CDR3 DNA reads TGTGCCAGCAGCTCCGGTAGGCCAGATACGCAGTATTTT. This encodes CASSSGRPDTQYF.